The entry below gives a single T cell receptor (beta chain) sequence along with its context. This clonotype was detected only a few times. No cognate antigen has been identified for it. There are no base qualities to consult, and no much larger clone falls within one base. The label giving this sample's time point can be read as: before preoperative PTX-NDP chemotherapy. Paclitaxel-nedaplatin was administered to patients as preoperative chemotherapy before surgery. CDR1 SGHAT and CDR2 FQNNGV were looked up in the germline V gene. V loses 5 bases at its end and J loses 1 base; junction bases beyond the gene matches: 9. Spanning cysteine to phenylalanine, the CDR3 consists of 16 amino acids. The DNA shown is the 48-base CDR3, in frame from base 1. Libraries were made using PCR. Sequencing was performed on a HiSeq X Ten. High-throughput sequencing was used to characterize TCR repertoires. Using fastp at Q25 and MiXCR, TCRdb reprocessed the public reads and kept productive beta chains. Here each entry gathers all rows of one CDR3 protein and keeps the most common genes and DNA. This sample has 15,000 or so distinct CDR3 sequences in its table, and 40% to 55% of those were observed once. More than 25% of the sample goes to the ten largest clones.

This specimen belongs to a study of esophageal squamous cell carcinoma under preoperative chemotherapy (dated by TCRdb to 2017 to 2018). Describing the broader study: The study profiled TCR repertoires of both peripheral blood T cells and tumor-infiltrating lymphocytes. The study examined the effect of paclitaxel-nedaplatin chemotherapy on T-cell receptor repertoires in patients with esophageal squamous cell carcinoma. Roughly 5 patients with primary esophageal squamous cell carcinoma were included in the cohort. Repertoires from samples obtained before paclitaxel-nedaplatin therapy were compared with repertoires from samples obtained after paclitaxel-nedaplatin therapy.

Summary of the overall study and its limitations: Clonotype frequencies shifted immediately and substantially under paclitaxel-nedaplatin therapy, and abundant clones were more likely to contract than to amplify. Post-treatment tumor-infiltrating lymphocytes appeared to be derived in part from peripheral T cells migrating into the tumor, rather than solely from local clonal changes. Only a handful of patients with esophageal squamous cell carcinoma were analyzed, making for a small cohort. After chemotherapy, TCR diversity rose significantly in peripheral T cells, but this increase was not seen in tumor-infiltrating lymphocytes.

This TCR was recovered from a human donor with esophageal squamous cell carcinoma. The donor label of this sample is uncertain. The chain uses TRBV11-2 and TRBJ2-7, and TRBD1 aligns with 9 junction nucleotides. Collection took place from a patient given preoperative chemotherapy. The CDR3 reads as follows: CASSPTGTGRSYEQYF. The DNA sequence is TGTGCCAGCAGCCCGACCGGGACAGGGCGTTCCTACGAGCAGTACTTC.